A single sample gave rise to the 7 T cell receptor beta chains below, sequenced in a study of cytomegalovirus exposure and HLA in healthy donors. Measured with immunoSEQ multiplex PCR; TCRdb has only the in-frame clones, and not every one. This sample yields 55,000 to 85,000 clones, of which approximately 94% are seen a single time; over 0.8% belongs to the top ten. Sequenced: PBMCs. The receptor source for this set is a woman under 30 in good health and CMV-seronegative.

This clone showed up just once. The J gene is TRBJ2-1, the V gene TRBV6-1; 13 bases line up with TRBD2. Germline loops: CDR1 MNHNS, CDR2 SASEGT. Germline trimming cut 4 bases from V and 2 bases from J; bases unmatched to any gene: 11. The length of the CDR3 is 19 residues. Here the CDR3 reads CASSGSRGTSGGAYNEQFF. CDR3 sequence (DNA): TGTGCCAGCAGTGGATCCAGGGGTACTAGCGGGGGGGCCTACAATGAGCAGTTCTTC.

The CDR3 coding sequence is TGTGCCAGCAGCTACGACGACAGGGGGCGGTCTAATGAAAAACTGTTTTTT. It specifies CASSYDDRGRSNEKLFF. The J gene is TRBJ1-4, the V gene TRBV5-6, with TRBD1 matching 10 bases. CDR3 length: 17 amino acids. Germline-derived CDR1 and CDR2 are SGHDT and YYEEEE. The trim removed 3 bases at V and 3 bases at J, leaving 8 bases unmatched.

CDR3 nucleotides: TGTGCCAGCGCTTGGAGGCGGAATGAAAAACTGTTTTTT. Translated, it gives CASAWRRNEKLFF. V gene TRBV6-1 combines with J gene TRBJ1-4; unclear D gene. CDR1 MNHNS and CDR2 SASEGT come from the germline V gene. V shed 8 bases and J shed 5 bases, with 12 bases lying between them. This CDR3 is built from 13 residues.

The CDR3 sequence: CASTKQGEARELFF. CDR3 sequence (DNA): TGTGCCAGTACCAAACAGGGAGAGGCCAGGGAGCTGTTTTTT. This rearrangement joins TRBV19 to TRBJ2-2; maybe TRBD1 (6 bases). Germline V gene data show CDR1 as LNHDA and CDR2 as SQIVND (reference sequence). This CDR3 has 14 residues. V was pared by 7 bases and J by 9 bases, with 18 bases between.

The V and J genes are TRBV30 and TRBJ1-6, with a possible D match to TRBD1 (6 bases). Per germline, CDR1 GTSNPN and CDR2 SVGIG (reference sequence). The V and J ends lost 0 bases and 9 bases respectively, with 18 bases between them. The CDR3 extends over 16 amino acids. DNA of the CDR3: TGTGCCTGGAGTGTAGGGAGACCCGAAGGGGGTTCACCCCTCCACTTT. It specifies CAWSVGRPEGGSPLHF. Filled out from reference TRBV30 and TRBJ1-6, the complete variable domain reads SQTIHQWPATLVQPVGSPLSLECTVEGTSNPNLYWYRQAAGRGLQLLFYSVGIGQISSEVPQNLSASRPQDRQFILSSKKLLLSDSGFYLCAWSVGRPEGGSPLHFGNGTRLTVT.

The chain combines TRBV19 with TRBJ2-7; D remains unclear. Germline-derived CDR1 and CDR2 are LNHDA and SQIVND (reference sequence). The V and J ends lost 6 bases and 1 base respectively, with 10 bases between them. The CDR3 length is 13 residues. CDR3 sequence: CASRETESYEQYF. CDR3 in DNA: TGTGCCAGTAGGGAGACTGAGTCCTACGAGCAGTACTTC.

The chain carries TRBV4-1 and TRBJ2-5; TRBD2 aligns across 12 bases. The CDR3 is made up of 17 amino acids. The V gene's germline CDR1 is MGHRA and CDR2 YSYEKL. Losses at the gene ends were 3 bases for V and 5 bases for J; bases not matched to a gene: 10. DNA of the CDR3: TGCGCCAGCAGCCAGGCGGCTAGCGGGGGGGCCGGTGAGACCCAGTACTTC. Its translation: CASSQAASGGAGETQYF.